Below are 2 T cell receptor beta chains sequenced from a single sample in a study of cytomegalovirus exposure and HLA in healthy donors. Vbeta (60) and Jbeta (13) primers were used in the PCR. Profiled with immunoSEQ multiplex PCR; TCRdb holds only in-frame clones, not every one. The table lists about 130,000 clones, roughly 77% of them singletons. The sequencing input was PBMCs. The receptor set was obtained from a woman aged 40-49 years in good health and CMV-seropositive.

This clone was detected once. The chain has TRBV19 and TRBJ2-3; 9 positions match TRBD2. Germline CDR1 and CDR2: LNHDA and SQIVND (reference sequence). J was trimmed by 4 bases and V by 6 bases; bases with no gene match: 8. The CDR3 extends over 15 amino acids. The CDR3 DNA reads TGTGCCAGTAGACTCGGTAGCGGGAGATCAGATACGCAGTATTTT. It translates to CASRLGSGRSDTQYF.

This clone has just a few counts. The J gene is TRBJ2-5, the V gene TRBV9, with D hard to call. Germline V lookup: CDR1 SGDLS, CDR2 YYNGEE. V was pared by 6 bases and J by 0 bases, with 18 bases between. The CDR3 consists of 16 residues. For the CDR3, the DNA is TGTGCCAGCACCCCAAACCCCCGCGAGCACCAAGAGACCCAGTACTTC. Translated, it gives CASTPNPREHQETQYF.